Shown below are 30 T cell receptor beta chains from a single sample sequenced in a study of tumor-infiltrating lymphocytes in glioblastoma multiforme. Multiple V-beta primers and a C-beta primer amplified TCRB from RNA. TCRdb re-called the multiplex PCR reads with MiXCR, one entry per CDR3 protein. The sample contains about 15,000 distinct CDR3 sequences, 65% to 80% of which appear only once. The sequenced sample consisted of brain tumor tissue. The receptor set was obtained from a male donor with glioblastoma.

V gene TRBV11-2 combines with J gene TRBJ2-2; unclear D gene. The CDR3 is 12 amino acids. From germline, CDR1 is SGHAT and CDR2 FQNNGV. The V and J ends lost 4 bases and 6 bases respectively, with 6 bases between them. The DNA of the CDR3 is TGTGCCAGCAGCTCGGTATCCGGGGAGCTGTTTTTT. Protein product: CASSSVSGELFF.

This rearrangement joins TRBV11-1 to TRBJ2-1; weak D call: TRBD2 (8 bases). CDR1 SGHAT and CDR2 FQDESV come from the germline V gene (reference sequence). Trimming shortened V by 8 bases and J by 2 bases, and 16 bases separated the two germline ends. The CDR3 is 15 residues long. The CDR3 region is CASSTGGTAYNEQFF. The CDR3 DNA reads TGTGCCAGCTCCACGGGAGGGACAGCCTACAATGAGCAGTTCTTC.

Regarding this clonotype: Because it lacks the conserved phenylalanine or tryptophan at the end, this CDR3 is likely a read error. The gene calls are TRBV20-1 and TRBJ2-3; TRBD2 agrees at 11 bases. Germline trimming cut 5 bases from V and 5 bases from J; bases unmatched to any gene: 3. CDR3 length equals 13 residues. Germline lookup yields CDR1 DFQATT and CDR2 SNEGSKA (reference sequence). DNA for the CDR3: TGCAGTGCTGGGACTAGCGGAGTAGATACGCAGTATGTT. Residues: CSAGTSGVDTQYV.

In this sample, this clonotype turned up a few times. The chain couples TRBV11-2 to TRBJ2-5, with D tentatively TRBD2 (6 bases). V lost 3 bases, J lost 2 bases, and 16 bases lay in between. Looked up from germline, CDR1 is SGHAT and CDR2 is FQNNGV. This CDR3 comprises 16 residues. The CDR3 sequence: CASSLRFGGEQETQYF. The CDR3 nucleotides are TGTGCCAGCAGCTTGCGGTTCGGAGGGGAACAAGAGACCCAGTACTTC.

Details on this clonotype: Its ends do not fully match the called genes, so a read error is possible. The genes are TRBV11-3 and TRBJ2-1; 9 bases match TRBD1. Germline CDR1 is SGHNT and CDR2 is YENEEA. The CDR3 runs 17 residues. This CDR3 reads CGSRPLPGQGVESEQFF. The CDR3 region has the DNA TGTGGCAGCAGACCCCTCCCGGGACAGGGAGTTGAGAGTGAGCAGTTCTTC.

This clonotype was seen more than once but under ten times. The chain employs TRBV11-2 and TRBJ1-1; D ambiguous. The CDR3 is 13 residues long. V was pared by 5 bases and J by 5 bases, with 12 bases between. Germline CDR1 SGHAT, CDR2 FQNNGV. The CDR3 DNA follows: TGTGCCAGCAGCGGAGAGGTTGCGACTGAAGCTTTCTTT. As protein: CASSGEVATEAFF.

The chain links TRBV5-6 to TRBJ1-5, with D uncertain. Trimming removed 3 bases from V and 6 bases from J, with 7 bases in between. CDR1 and CDR2 (germline): SGHDT, YYEEEE. The CDR3 length is 12 residues. The CDR3: CASSSGFQPQHF. CDR3 coding DNA: TGTGCCAGCAGCTCAGGATTTCAGCCCCAGCATTTT.

This clonotype came up a few times. J is TRBJ2-3 and V is TRBV29-1; D call uncertain. Germline V CDR1 and CDR2: SQVTM, ANQGSEA. V was cut by 4 bases and J by 7 bases, with 6 bases left in between. CDR3 length: 10 amino acids. The chain's CDR3 is CSVVQHTQYF. DNA of the CDR3: TGCAGCGTTGTGCAGCATACGCAGTATTTT.

The chain recombines TRBV29-1 with TRBJ2-3; D is unclear. The germline gives CDR1 SQVTM, CDR2 ANQGSEA. Trimming removed 2 bases from V and 7 bases from J, with 13 bases in between. The CDR3 totals 13 residues. The DNA of the CDR3 is TGCAGCGTTGAAACCGGTGCTGGATATACGCAGTATTTT. This codes for CSVETGAGYTQYF.

This clonotype is deemed large. The chain combines TRBV20-1 with TRBJ2-1; D is ambiguous. The germline CDR1 and CDR2 sequences are DFQATT and SNEGSKA (reference sequence). This CDR3 is 12 amino acids long. The V end was cut by 5 bases, the J end by 4 bases, with 9 bases between. The CDR3 loop reads CSAQPQYNEQFF. In DNA, the CDR3 is TGCAGTGCTCAGCCACAGTACAATGAGCAGTTCTTC.

This clonotype is medium-sized in the sample. The V gene is TRBV20-1, the J gene TRBJ2-3; 8 bases agree with TRBD2. Looked up from germline, CDR1 is DFQATT and CDR2 is SNEGSKA (reference sequence). The CDR3 contains 15 residues. V gave up 3 bases and J gave up 2 bases; unmatched junction bases: 7. CDR3 sequence: CSARVSGGPTDTQYF. Written as DNA, the CDR3 is TGCAGTGCTAGGGTTTCGGGAGGGCCCACAGATACGCAGTATTTT.

V gene TRBV6-6 combines with J gene TRBJ2-7; unclear D gene. V was pared by 7 bases and J by 0 bases, with 4 bases between. The CDR3 is 11 residues long. CDR1 and CDR2 (germline): MNHNY, SVGAGI (reference sequence). The DNA of the CDR3 is TGTGCCAGCAAAGGCTCCTACGAGCAGTACTTC. The encoded protein is CASKGSYEQYF.

As regards this clonotype: Its ends do not fully match the called genes, so a read error is possible. The J gene is TRBJ2-1, the V gene TRBV30; D is uncertain. Germline loops: CDR1 GTSNPN, CDR2 SVGIG (reference sequence). This CDR3 has 16 amino acids. The DNA for the CDR3 is TGTGCCTGGGGCGTGGTACTAACCTTGTCCTACGATGAGCAGTTCTTC. Translating it yields CAWGVVLTLSYDEQFF.

This clonotype was recorded at least ten times. The chain uses TRBV10-3 and TRBJ1-4; D gene unclear. Germline lookup yields CDR1 ENHRY and CDR2 SYGVKD. The CDR3 runs 12 residues. In nucleotides, the CDR3 is TGTGCTTGTGGGAACGGCATTGAAAAACTGTTTTTT. This gives the protein CACGNGIEKLFF.

J is TRBJ1-5 and V is TRBV30; D not certain. CDR3 length: 12 residues. The V and J ends lost 0 bases and 4 bases respectively, with 4 bases between them. Germline loops: CDR1 GTSNPN, CDR2 SVGIG (reference sequence). CDR3 protein: CAWSVFNQPQHF. The CDR3 bases are TGTGCCTGGAGTGTGTTTAATCAGCCCCAGCATTTT.

This clonotype has ten or more counts. The chain carries TRBV18 and TRBJ2-7; 9 bases line up with TRBD1. The germline V gene has CDR1 KGHSH and CDR2 LQKENI. The CDR3 has 12 residues. V lost 4 bases, J lost 7 bases, and 2 bases stayed unmatched. The CDR3 is CASSRDRAEQYF. The CDR3 nucleotides read TGTGCCAGCTCACGGGACAGGGCGGAGCAGTACTTC.

The chain recombines TRBV30 with TRBJ1-1; a possible D gene is TRBD1 (5 bases). Germline lookup yields CDR1 GTSNPN and CDR2 SVGIG (reference sequence). V was trimmed by 2 bases and J by 7 bases, leaving 17 bases between them. The length of the CDR3 is 14 residues. The CDR3 coding sequence is TGTGCCTGGAGTACCGGGACTGGTAGCAATGAAGCTTTCTTT. Translated: CAWSTGTGSNEAFF.

This clonotype was found a few times. The chain uses TRBV10-3 and TRBJ2-5, with D perhaps matching TRBD2 (6 bases). Germline CDR1 reads ENHRY; CDR2 reads SYGVKD. The CDR3 covers 16 residues. The V gene lost 2 bases and the J gene lost 5 bases, with 18 bases spanning the gap. The DNA for the CDR3 is TGTGCCATCAGTGAGCCGGGGACTGCGTTATTTGAGACCCAGTACTTC. Residues: CAISEPGTALFETQYF.

The chain couples TRBV30 to TRBJ2-7; D may be TRBD2 (5 bases). The CDR3 length is 11 residues. V dropped 5 bases and J dropped 3 bases, with 8 bases sitting between them. CDR1 and CDR2 (germline): GTSNPN, SVGIG (reference sequence). The DNA of the CDR3 is TGTGCCTGGGGGGAGAGCTACGAGCAGTACTTC. Translation: CAWGESYEQYF.

As regards this clonotype: A junction boundary mismatches the germline segment, possibly from a read error. The genes are TRBV4-1 and TRBJ1-4; D is unclear. The CDR3 runs to 15 residues. The germline V gene encodes CDR1 MGHRA and CDR2 YSYEKL. The CDR3 reads CASSQEVRTSEKLFF. In DNA form, the CDR3 reads TGCGCCAGCAGCCAAGAGGTCAGAACTAGTGAAAAACTGTTTTTC.

V usage is TRBV12-3 or TRBV12-4 and J usage is TRBJ2-2, with D unclear. Trimming removed 3 bases at V and 6 bases at J, with 14 bases between. The CDR3 is 15 residues long. This CDR3 reads CASSFVDNYPGELFF. The CDR3 DNA reads TGTGCCAGCAGTTTTGTTGACAACTACCCCGGGGAGCTGTTTTTT.

This clonotype is medium-sized in the sample. The chain's CDR3 is CSVDTSSGSYNEQFF. DNA of the CDR3: TGCAGCGTTGATACCTCTAGCGGGAGTTACAATGAGCAGTTCTTC. The chain recombines TRBV29-1 with TRBJ2-1; 10 bases are shared with TRBD2. Germline trimming cut 3 bases from V and 4 bases from J; bases unmatched to any gene: 6. CDR3 size: 15 residues. Germline V gene lookup returns CDR1 SQVTM and CDR2 ANQGSEA.

This clonotype showed up just once. The chain uses TRBV4-2 and TRBJ2-7; 7 nucleotides align to TRBD1. This CDR3 has 16 amino acids. CDR1 is LGHNA and CDR2 is YNFKEQ in the germline V gene. The junction had 14 bases not matched to a gene; V was cut back by 3 bases and J by 6 bases. The CDR3 region is CASSQTAQGEQGEQYF. The CDR3, as DNA: TGTGCCAGCAGCCAGACAGCTCAGGGGGAGCAGGGCGAGCAGTACTTC.

Points on this clonotype: An end of the junction does not agree with germline; a read error may underlie this. V is TRBV11-3 and J is TRBJ2-1; D unresolved. This CDR3 has 12 residues. Germline V gene sequence: CDR1 SGHNT, CDR2 YENEEA. As DNA, the CDR3 is TGTGCCAGCAGTTTAGTTGCCGATGAGCAATTCTTC. Its protein is CASSLVADEQFF.

This chain links TRBV12-3 or TRBV12-4 with TRBJ1-2, with TRBD1 matching over 7 bases. CDR3 length: 16 residues. Unmatched junction bases numbered 6, after V lost 1 base and J lost 1 base. The chain's CDR3 is CASSLDRGTSNYGYTF. In DNA, the CDR3 is TGTGCCAGCAGTTTAGACAGGGGAACAAGTAACTATGGCTACACCTTC.

To note about this clonotype: One end of the junction is discordant with germline, which a read error may explain. V usage is TRBV11-1 and J usage is TRBJ2-1, with 10 bases that match TRBD2. The CDR3 contains 15 residues. The germline CDR1 and CDR2 sequences are SGHAT and FQDESV (reference sequence). CDR3 nucleotides: TGTGCCAGCAGTTTTCTAGCGGGAGTTTACACTGAGCAGTTCTTC. Translated: CASSFLAGVYTEQFF. Drawing the rest from reference TRBV11-1 and TRBJ2-1, the complete variable domain is EAEVAQSPRYKITEKSQAVAFWCDPISGHATLYWYRQILGQGPELLVQFQDESVVDDSQLPKDRFSAERLKGVDSTLKIQPAELGDSAMYLCASSFLAGVYTEQFFGPGTRLTVL.

On this clonotype itself: The missing conserved phenylalanine or tryptophan at the end of this CDR3 makes a read error likely. V is TRBV11-1 and J is TRBJ2-7; 7 bases are a match to TRBD1. CDR3 size: 12 residues. Germline V CDR1 and CDR2: SGHAT, FQDESV (reference sequence). The CDR3 loop reads CSSSGQVREQYL. In nucleotides, the CDR3 is TGTTCCAGCAGCGGACAGGTGCGCGAGCAGTACTTA.

Concerning this clonotype: At one end the junction does not follow the germline gene, possibly because of a read error. The chain links TRBV14 to TRBJ2-3; a weak D match, TRBD1 (6 bases). There are 16 residues in the CDR3. The germline V gene encodes CDR1 SGHDN and CDR2 FVKESK. The CDR3 protein is CASSQGTGTSSDMQYF. In nucleotides, the CDR3 is TGTGCCAGCAGCCAAGGAACCGGGACATCGTCAGATATGCAGTATTTT.

The chain recombines TRBV20-1 with TRBJ2-7; D gene uncertain. V was pared by 2 bases and J by 5 bases, with 13 bases between. The CDR3 contains 13 residues. Germline-derived CDR1 and CDR2 are DFQATT and SNEGSKA (reference sequence). The CDR3 coding sequence is TGCAGTGCTAGAAGCCTAGTCGGTCACGAGCAGTACTTC. Its protein product is CSARSLVGHEQYF.

Concerning this clonotype: Mismatch with germline at one junction end may stem from a read error. The chain carries TRBV11-2 and TRBJ1-4; D not resolved. Germline lookup yields CDR1 SGHAT and CDR2 FQNNGV. The CDR3 runs to 13 residues. CDR3 coding DNA: TGTGACAGCAGCCTCAACCAGAATGAAAAACTGTTTTTT. Translation: CDSSLNQNEKLFF.